The following is a TCR beta chain sequence with its context. No antigen is known for it. The sample belongs to a study of CD8 T cells in ankylosing spondylitis. Notes on the study in general: Clones linked with disease were CD8+ and fairly uncommon in the peripheral blood. In ankylosing spondylitis blood, a motif of roughly eight highly homologous TCR beta variants appeared characteristic. Clones tied to disease were said to be significantly enriched in matched ankylosing spondylitis synovial fluid.

Trimming removed 0 bases from V and 8 bases from J, with 17 bases in between. The germline V gene encodes CDR1 ENHRY and CDR2 SYGVKD. CDR3 length: 15 amino acids. Quantitative 5'-RACE with molecular barcodes was used to make the TCR beta libraries. TCRdb passed the 5' RACE reads through MiXCR, listing each CDR3 protein once. The sample contains roughly 440,000 distinct CDR3 sequences, 17% of which appear only once. The specimen sequenced was blood, either unsorted or a sorted T cell fraction (not recorded which). This chain links TRBV10-3 with TRBJ2-7; a possible D gene is TRBD1 (6 bases). This clonotype originated in a male donor with ankylosing spondylitis. CDR3 region: CAISESKWGREKQYF. The CDR3 nucleotides are TGTGCCATCAGTGAGTCGAAGTGGGGGCGTGAGAAGCAGTACTTC.